The 6 T cell receptor beta chains below all came from one sample that was sequenced in a study of beta chain features in type 1 diabetes listed by TCRdb under 2018. Libraries were prepared through the immunoSEQ multiplex PCR assay. The High Capacity cDNA Reverse Transcription Kit was used to reverse transcribe all of the isolated RNA, meaning that expressed TCRB transcripts were what got sequenced. Held by TCRdb, this immuneACCESS table contains in-frame sequences only and omits some clones. Under half of the omission traces to an unresolved V gene where checked; the cause of the rest is unknown. Here the sample has 350,000 to 450,000 clones; approximately 15% occur a single time. The ten largest clones take up approximately 0.019% of the sample. The source material was naive CD4+ T cells from blood. Read against the paper, the sample's cell subset or site label means: true naive CD4+ T cells. These receptors came from a young woman in good health.

The chain carries TRBV14 and TRBJ2-1, with 7 bases that match TRBD2. V lost 1 base, J lost 3 bases, and 6 bases stayed unmatched. The CDR3 is 16 amino acids. The V gene's germline CDR1 is SGHDN and CDR2 FVKESK. CDR3 amino acids: CASSQVTGGYYNEQFF. CDR3 DNA: TGTGCCAGCAGCCAAGTCACGGGAGGTTACTACAATGAGCAGTTCTTC. The full variable domain, with the rest looked up from reference TRBV14 and TRBJ2-1, is EAGVTQFPSHSVIEKGQTVTLRCDPISGHDNLYWYRRVMGKEIKFLLHFVKESKQDESGMPNNRFLAERTGGTYSTLKVQPAELEDSGVYFCASSQVTGGYYNEQFFGPGTRLTVL.

This clone has a handful of counts. The genes are TRBV6-1 and TRBJ2-5; D is undetermined. This CDR3 contains 13 residues. V lost 7 bases to trimming and J lost 5 bases, with 14 bases between them. Germline lookup yields CDR1 MNHNS and CDR2 SASEGT. Written as DNA, the CDR3 is TGTGCCAGCAATTTCAGAAACGTGGAGACCCAGTACTTC. This gives the protein CASNFRNVETQYF.

The table lists this clone with a few counts. The chain combines TRBV6-5 with TRBJ2-5, with a weak D call TRBD2 (6 bases). The V gene's germline CDR1 is MNHEY and CDR2 SVGAGI. The ends were cut back, 2 bases at V and 4 bases at J, with 14 bases in the middle. The CDR3 is made up of 15 amino acids. CDR3 loop: CASSYGGSGGETQYF. The CDR3 DNA sequence: TGTGCCAGCAGTTACGGGGGGTCAGGTGGAGAGACCCAGTACTTC.

This clone came up a few times. The chain links TRBV30 to TRBJ2-5, with 7 bases that match TRBD1. CDR3 length equals 14 residues. J gave up 5 bases and V 2 bases, and 8 bases lay outside the gene matches. Germline V CDR1 and CDR2: GTSNPN, SVGIG (reference sequence). The CDR3 region has the DNA TGTGCCTGGAGTACGGCCAGGGGGAGTGAGACCCAGTACTTC. Translated: CAWSTARGSETQYF.

This clone was detected only a few times. The genes are TRBV6-6 and TRBJ1-5; 7 nucleotides match TRBD1. The germline CDR1 and CDR2 sequences are MNHNY and SVGAGI (reference sequence). This CDR3 region has 15 residues. V gave up 4 bases and J gave up 6 bases; unmatched junction bases: 9. The CDR3 protein is CASSSQQGTPQPQHF. CDR3 bases: TGTGCCAGCAGTTCCCAACAGGGGACCCCTCAGCCCCAGCATTTT.

The chain couples TRBV13 to TRBJ2-1, with D possibly matching TRBD1 (5 bases). The CDR3 sequence is 15 residues long. V was shortened by 3 bases and J by 0 bases, with 9 bases between the two germline ends. Per germline, CDR1 PRHDT and CDR2 FYEKMQ (reference sequence). The CDR3, as DNA: TGTGCCAGCAGCTTTAGACAGCTCTCCTACAATGAGCAGTTCTTC. Its protein product is CASSFRQLSYNEQFF.